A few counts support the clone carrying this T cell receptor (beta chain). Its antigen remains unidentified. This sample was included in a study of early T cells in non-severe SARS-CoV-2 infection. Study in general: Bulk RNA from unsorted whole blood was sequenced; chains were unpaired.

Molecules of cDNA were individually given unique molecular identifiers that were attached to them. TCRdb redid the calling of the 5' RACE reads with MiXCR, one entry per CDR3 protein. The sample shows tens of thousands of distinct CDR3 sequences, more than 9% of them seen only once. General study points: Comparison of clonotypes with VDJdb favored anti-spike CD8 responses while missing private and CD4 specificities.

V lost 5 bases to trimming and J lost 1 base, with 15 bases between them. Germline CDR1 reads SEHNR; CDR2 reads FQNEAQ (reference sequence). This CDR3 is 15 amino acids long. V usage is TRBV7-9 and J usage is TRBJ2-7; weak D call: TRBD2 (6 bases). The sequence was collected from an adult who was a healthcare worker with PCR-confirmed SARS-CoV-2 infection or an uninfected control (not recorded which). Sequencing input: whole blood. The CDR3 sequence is CASSPWDSGSYEQYF. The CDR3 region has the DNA TGTGCCAGCAGCCCTTGGGATAGCGGATCCTACGAGCAGTACTTC.